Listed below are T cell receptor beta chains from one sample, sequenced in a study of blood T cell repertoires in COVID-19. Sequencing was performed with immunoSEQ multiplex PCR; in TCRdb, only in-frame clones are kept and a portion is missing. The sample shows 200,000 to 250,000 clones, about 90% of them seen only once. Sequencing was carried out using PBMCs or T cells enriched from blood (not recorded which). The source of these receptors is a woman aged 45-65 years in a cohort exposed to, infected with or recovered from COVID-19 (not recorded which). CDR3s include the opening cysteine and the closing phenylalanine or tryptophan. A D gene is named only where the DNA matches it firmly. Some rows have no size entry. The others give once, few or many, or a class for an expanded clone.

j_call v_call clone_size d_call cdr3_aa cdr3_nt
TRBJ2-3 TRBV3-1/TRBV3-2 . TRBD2 CASSQGSGGSDTQYF TGTGCCAGCAGCCAGGGGTCCGGGGGGAGTGATACGCAGTATTTT
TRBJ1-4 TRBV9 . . CASSVGWSSRGEKLFF TGTGCCAGCAGCGTAGGATGGTCCTCCAGGGGTGAAAAACTGTTTTTT
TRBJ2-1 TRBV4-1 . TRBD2 CASSQTPTSGPYNEQFF TGCGCCAGCAGCCAAACCCCCACTAGCGGACCTTACAATGAGCAGTTCTTC
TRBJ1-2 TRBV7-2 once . CASSRNRATGRYTF TGTGCCAGCAGCCGTAACAGGGCAACTGGTCGCTACACCTTC
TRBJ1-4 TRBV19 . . CASSRGGNNEKLFF TGTGCCAGTAGTAGAGGAGGGAATAATGAAAAACTGTTTTTT
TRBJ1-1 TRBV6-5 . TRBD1 CASRPQGYTEAFF TGTGCCAGCAGACCACAGGGGTACACTGAAGCTTTCTTT
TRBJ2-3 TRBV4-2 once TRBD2 CASSQGLAGVTDTQYF TGTGCCAGCAGCCAAGGGCTAGCGGGGGTTACAGATACGCAGTATTTT
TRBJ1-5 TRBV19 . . CASSFGLGNQPQHF TGTGCCAGTAGTTTCGGACTGGGGAATCAGCCCCAGCATTTT
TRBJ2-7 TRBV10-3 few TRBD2 CAIRTSGGPSSYEQYF TGTGCCATCAGGACTAGCGGGGGGCCGAGCTCCTACGAGCAGTACTTC
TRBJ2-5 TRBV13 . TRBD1 CASTRETGGEETQYF TGTGCCAGCACTAGAGAGACAGGGGGTGAAGAGACCCAGTACTTC
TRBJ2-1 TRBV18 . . CASSPDRAGEQFF TGTGCCAGCTCACCAGACAGGGCGGGGGAGCAGTTCTTC
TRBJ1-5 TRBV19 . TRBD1 CATRSATGGKWGQPQHF TGTGCCACCCGGTCGGCGACAGGGGGAAAGTGGGGTCAGCCCCAGCATTTT
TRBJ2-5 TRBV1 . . CTSSQEGVAGPRRETQYF TGCACCAGCAGCCAAGAAGGAGTAGCGGGGCCCCGGCGGGAGACCCAGTACTTC
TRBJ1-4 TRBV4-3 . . CASSQEKGRDEKLFF TGCGCCAGCAGCCAAGAAAAGGGCAGGGATGAAAAACTGTTTTTT
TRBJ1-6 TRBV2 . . CASSTENYNSPLHF TGTGCCAGCAGTACTGAAAACTATAATTCACCCCTCCACTTT
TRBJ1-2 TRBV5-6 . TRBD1 CASSSGQGNYGYTF TGTGCCAGCAGCTCCGGACAGGGGAACTATGGCTACACCTTC
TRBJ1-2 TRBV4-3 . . CASSQADSPNYGYTF TGCGCCAGCAGCCAAGCGGACAGTCCTAACTATGGCTACACCTTC
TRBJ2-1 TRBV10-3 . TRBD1 CATGFDRDNEQFF TGTGCCACCGGATTTGACAGGGACAATGAGCAGTTCTTC
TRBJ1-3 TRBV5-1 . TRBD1 CASRQNTGELSGNTIYF TGCGCCAGCAGACAGAACACAGGGGAACTCTCTGGAAACACCATATATTTT
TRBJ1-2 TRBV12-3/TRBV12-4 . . CASSPGGGYTF TGTGCCAGCAGTCCCGGAGGTGGCTACACCTTC